These 16 T cell receptor beta chains originate from one sample sequenced in a study of cytomegalovirus exposure and HLA in healthy donors. The PCR had 60 Vbeta and 13 Jbeta primers. Produced via immunoSEQ multiplex PCR; TCRdb's table is partial and in-frame only. The sample holds roughly 150,000 clones; 72% are singletons and the top ten take 2% to 2.5%. The specimen sequenced was PBMCs. These receptors originate from a man between 35 and 55 years old in good health and CMV-seronegative.

The chain recombines TRBV6-4 with TRBJ1-1; tentatively, D is TRBD1 (5 bases). Germline V gene sequence: CDR1 MRHNA, CDR2 SNTAGT. The CDR3 covers 14 residues. V was pared by 4 bases and J by 1 base, with 10 bases between. This chain's CDR3 is CASSAQGGNTEAFF. For the CDR3, the DNA is TGTGCCAGCAGTGCCCAGGGAGGGAACACTGAAGCTTTCTTT.

This clone was seen only once. This chain links TRBV12-5 with TRBJ2-1; 14 positions match TRBD2. Looked up from germline, CDR1 is LGHNT and CDR2 is FRNRAP. After removal of 2 bases from V and 0 bases from J, the junction contained 9 bases not matched to a gene. The CDR3 runs to 20 residues. Here the CDR3 reads CASGLYTLGTSGSSYNEQFF. The CDR3 nucleotides are TGTGCTAGTGGTTTGTACACCCTTGGGACTAGCGGGAGCTCCTACAATGAGCAGTTCTTC.

The chain uses TRBV5-1 and TRBJ1-1, with D possibly TRBD1 on 6 matching bases. CDR3 length: 18 amino acids. V was pared by 0 bases and J by 0 bases, with 18 bases between. Germline V gives CDR1 SGHRS, CDR2 YFSETQ. Here the CDR3 DNA reads TGCGCCAGCAGCTTGGCGGGGGGGGACACGCAGATGAACACTGAAGCTTTCTTT. Amino acids: CASSLAGGDTQMNTEAFF.

The chain couples TRBV10-3 to TRBJ2-7, with TRBD2 matching 9 bases. The CDR3 totals 16 residues. Germline assignment: CDR1 ENHRY and CDR2 SYGVKD. V dropped 0 bases and J dropped 5; count of bases not matched to a gene: 8. Here the CDR3 DNA reads TGTGCCATCAGTGAGTCGGGAGCGGGAGGTCTCGACGAGCAGTACTTC. Protein sequence: CAISESGAGGLDEQYF.

V gene TRBV25-1 combines with J gene TRBJ2-7, with TRBD1 identical over 9 bases. Trimming at V came to 4 bases and at J to 12 bases, leaving 7 bases not matched to a gene. Germline CDR1 reads MGHDK; CDR2 reads SYGVNS. This CDR3 contains 12 residues. CDR3 sequence: CASSVTGGPSYF. The CDR3 DNA reads as TGTGCCAGCAGTGTTACAGGGGGCCCCTCGTACTTC.

The gene calls are TRBV9 and TRBJ1-5; 9 bases line up with TRBD1. This CDR3 spans 11 amino acids. Germline lookup yields CDR1 SGDLS and CDR2 YYNGEE. The DNA for the CDR3 is TGTCGCGACAGGGGGAATCAGCCCCAGCATTTT. Amino acids: CRDRGNQPQHF.

This chain joins TRBV6-1 and TRBJ1-2, with TRBD1 as a possible D gene (6 bases). The V and J ends lost 7 bases and 0 bases respectively, with 15 bases between them. From germline, CDR1 is MNHNS and CDR2 SASEGT. This CDR3 region has 15 residues. CDR3 sequence reads: CASNPNRVANYGYTF. CDR3 DNA sequence: TGTGCCAGCAACCCTAACAGGGTAGCTAACTATGGCTACACCTTC.

J is TRBJ1-4 and V is TRBV7-9; 10 bases are a match to TRBD1. Trimming took 4 bases from V and 14 from J; bases not matched to a gene: 10. The CDR3 length is 14 residues. Germline V lookup: CDR1 SEHNR, CDR2 FQNEAQ (reference sequence). The DNA for the CDR3 is TGTGCCAGCAGCTCCCGGGACAGGGGATGTAGGCTGTTTTTT. Its translation: CASSSRDRGCRLFF.

This chain connects TRBV7-3 to TRBJ1-1; 8 bases fit TRBD1. The CDR3 consists of 15 residues. The trim removed 3 bases at V and 4 bases at J, leaving 7 bases unmatched. Germline values: CDR1 SGHTA, CDR2 FQGTGA. CDR3: CASSLQGAGSTEAFF. CDR3 nucleotides: TGTGCCAGCAGCTTGCAGGGGGCCGGGAGCACTGAAGCTTTCTTT.

The chain carries TRBV6-1 and TRBJ2-1; maybe TRBD2 (5 bases). V was cut by 3 bases and J by 8 bases, with 23 bases left in between. The length of the CDR3 is 17 residues. CDR1 and CDR2 (germline): MNHNS, SASEGT. For the CDR3, the DNA is TGTGCCAGCAGTGATCAATCCTTCCTCCTAAACGGGGATGAGCAGTTCTTC. This sequence encodes CASSDQSFLLNGDEQFF.

The chain joins TRBV23-1 to TRBJ2-5, with D tentatively TRBD1 (5 bases). TRBV23-1 is noted as an ORF with a role that remains uncertain. The CDR3 loop spans 16 amino acids. The germline V and J ends were trimmed by 3 bases and 4 bases, with 18 bases remaining between them. The CDR3 sequence is CASSQPSGSQRETQYF. CDR3 bases: TGCGCCAGCAGTCAGCCGTCAGGGTCCCAGAGAGAGACCCAGTACTTC.

This clone showed up just once. The chain joins TRBV6-5 to TRBJ1-6, with D unresolved. The germline V and J ends were trimmed by 2 bases and 6 bases, with 14 bases remaining between them. The CDR3 sequence is 16 residues long. Germline V gene sequence: CDR1 MNHEY, CDR2 SVGAGI. The CDR3 spells CASSYARRRVNSPLHF. As DNA, the CDR3 is TGTGCCAGCAGTTACGCGCGAAGACGGGTTAATTCACCCCTCCACTTT.

The chain employs TRBV28 and TRBJ2-5; 8 nucleotides align to TRBD1. This CDR3 region has 16 residues. Germline V gene data show CDR1 as MDHEN and CDR2 as SYDVKM. J lost 5 bases, V lost 5 bases, and 13 bases had no gene match. This CDR3 is CASSPPMTGVGETQYF. In DNA form, the CDR3 reads TGTGCCAGCAGTCCCCCCATGACAGGGGTTGGCGAGACCCAGTACTTC.

The sample holds a few counts of this clone. The chain combines TRBV5-4 with TRBJ1-1; D is unclear. The germline V gene has CDR1 SGHNT and CDR2 YYREEE (reference sequence). V was pared by 5 bases and J by 0 bases, with 11 bases between. The CDR3 has 14 residues. The CDR3 spells CASSSGRVNTEAFF. The CDR3, as DNA: TGTGCCAGCAGTTCGGGGAGAGTGAACACTGAAGCTTTCTTT.

The chain joins TRBV7-6 to TRBJ1-2; D is unresolved. V lost 5 bases to trimming and J lost 5 bases, with 15 bases between them. There are 14 residues in the CDR3. Germline CDR1 reads SGHVS; CDR2 reads FNYEAQ. The CDR3 DNA follows: TGTGCCAGCAGCCGACTAACGGGGATGTATGGCTACACCTTC. Protein product: CASSRLTGMYGYTF.

The chain carries TRBV19 and TRBJ2-7, with D possibly TRBD2 on 6 matching bases. The germline V and J ends were trimmed by 5 bases and 7 bases, with 18 bases remaining between them. CDR1 is LNHDA and CDR2 is SQIVND in the germline V gene (reference sequence). The CDR3 sequence is 14 residues long. The CDR3 DNA is TGTGCCAGTAGTTGGGGGGACTCCCAGCGTGAGCAGTACTTC. Protein product: CASSWGDSQREQYF.